The rows below give T cell receptor beta chains drawn from one sample of a study of CD8 T cells in ankylosing spondylitis. TCRdb used MiXCR to reprocess the 5' RACE reads, holding one entry per CDR3 protein. Among approximately 400,000 distinct CDR3 sequences listed, over 15% were seen once. Sequences were obtained from blood, either unsorted or a sorted T cell fraction (not recorded which). The receptors originated from a male donor with ankylosing spondylitis. Each CDR3 is given with its conserved first and last residue. Each record gives: clone size, J gene, D gene, V gene, CDR3 DNA, CDR3 protein. A D gene is named only where the DNA matches it firmly. Rows may omit the clone size; those that give it use once, few, many or a size class.

few TRBJ2-1 . TRBV29-1 TGCAGCGTGGTAGGGGGGGGGAGCTCCTACAATGAGCAGTTCTTC CSVVGGGSSYNEQFF
many TRBJ1-1 . TRBV5-1 TGCGCCAGCAAAGGGCGGGCAGGGCAAATTGCTGAAGCTTTCTTT CASKGRAGQIAEAFF
few TRBJ2-3 . TRBV4-1 TGCGCCAGCAGCCATACACTAGCTCGTTCTAGCACAGATACGCAGTATTTT CASSHTLARSSTDTQYF
few TRBJ2-1 . TRBV4-2 TGTGCCAGCGGCGGTGGGGGTGGGGGCAATGAGCAGTTCTTC CASGGGGGGNEQFF
many TRBJ2-4 . TRBV20-1 TGCAGTGCCGCCTCCCCCCGGGACCCCAAACAAGACATTCAGTACTTC CSAASPRDPKQDIQYF
few TRBJ2-1 TRBD2 TRBV10-3 TGTGCCATGGCAAGTGGGGGGGCCTACAATGAGCAGTTCTTC CAMASGGAYNEQFF
few TRBJ2-2 TRBD1 TRBV24-1 TGTGCCACCAGTGCTCGGACAGGAGAGGTTGGGGAGCTGTTTTTT CATSARTGEVGELFF
many TRBJ1-2 . TRBV29-1 TGCAGCGCCGAAGGGGCAGGGGACGGCTACACCTTC CSAEGAGDGYTF
. TRBJ1-2 . TRBV6-5 TGTGCCAGCAGTTATGAGGGACGGAACTATGGCTACACCTTC CASSYEGRNYGYTF
once TRBJ1-6 TRBD1 TRBV20-1 TGCAGTGCTCCCCTCGGGACAGGGAGGTCACCCCTCCACTTT CSAPLGTGRSPLHF
. TRBJ2-7 TRBD1 TRBV5-6 TGTGCCAGCAGCTTGGCGGACAGGGCATCCTCCTACGAGCAGTACTTC CASSLADRASSYEQYF
many TRBJ1-2 TRBD1 TRBV12-3/TRBV12-4 TGTGCCAGCAGTACAAACAGGGGGGCTAACTATGGCTACACCTTC CASSTNRGANYGYTF
. TRBJ2-1 . TRBV20-1 TGCAGTGCTGAATTCCGGGACACCGTTTGGGATGAGCAGTTCTTC CSAEFRDTVWDEQFF
many TRBJ2-3 TRBD1 TRBV7-9 TGTGCCAGCAGCCGAGACAGGGTGACAGATACGCAGTATTTT CASSRDRVTDTQYF
. TRBJ2-5 . TRBV12-3/TRBV12-4 TGTGCCAGCAGTTTATCTGGGCTTGGGGAGACCCAGTACTTC CASSLSGLGETQYF
. TRBJ2-7 . TRBV30 TGTGCCTGGAAAGGAGATGGAAGATACGAGCAGTACTTC CAWKGDGRYEQYF
few TRBJ1-6 TRBD1 TRBV20-1 TGCAGTGCTAGAGAACGGGACAGAAGTAATTCACCCCTCCACTTT CSARERDRSNSPLHF
. TRBJ2-7 TRBD1 TRBV23-1 TGCGCCAGCAGAGCCACAGGGGGCTACTCCTACGAGCAGTACTTC CASRATGGYSYEQYF
few TRBJ1-6 TRBD1 TRBV18 TGTGCCAGCTCACAGACAGGGGGGGAATCACCCCTCCACTTT CASSQTGGESPLHF
few TRBJ2-7 TRBD2 TRBV3-1 TGTGCCAGCAGCCAAAGTGGGCGGGAGAGATACGAGCAGTACTTC CASSQSGRERYEQYF
few TRBJ2-7 TRBD2 TRBV27 TGTGCCAGCGGCCCCGGACTAGGCTACGAGCAGTACTTC CASGPGLGYEQYF
few TRBJ1-4 . TRBV21-1 TGTGCCAGCAGCACCACGGGTAGAGAGTTTAATGAAAAACTGTTTTTT CASSTTGREFNEKLFF
. TRBJ1-3 . TRBV28 TGTGCCAGCACAGAATTCGGCAGTACCTCTGGAAACACCATATATTTT CASTEFGSTSGNTIYF
. TRBJ1-4 . TRBV5-1 TGCGCCAGCAGCCGGGACGGATTTAATGAAAAACTGTTTTTT CASSRDGFNEKLFF
few TRBJ2-2 TRBD2 TRBV20-1 TGCAGTGCTAGAGATCTATGGCTAGCGGGAGCCACCGGGGAGCTGTTTTTT CSARDLWLAGATGELFF
. TRBJ2-2 TRBD2 TRBV4-3 TGCGCCAGCAGCCAAGATCTGGTAGCGGGGTCACCCGGGGAGCTGTTTTTT CASSQDLVAGSPGELFF
. TRBJ2-1 TRBD2 TRBV5-6 TGTGCCAGCAGCTTGGAACGACTAGCGGCCTACAATGAGCAGTTCTTC CASSLERLAAYNEQFF
. TRBJ2-5 TRBD2 TRBV28 TGTGCCAGCAGGGGAGGGCTGGAGACCCAGTACTTC CASRGGLETQYF
few TRBJ1-2 . TRBV7-2 TGTGCCAGCAGGCTAGGGGACTACCATGGCTACACCTTC CASRLGDYHGYTF
. TRBJ2-1 . TRBV20-1 TGCAGTGCCCAATTCACGTACAATGAGCAGTTCTTC CSAQFTYNEQFF
. TRBJ2-7 TRBD1 TRBV6-7 TGTGCCAGCAGTTACTCCCCGGACAGGGGCGTTAACGAGCAGTACTTC CASSYSPDRGVNEQYF
. TRBJ2-7 . TRBV4-2 TGTGCCAGCAGCCAAGATGTAATAGGGATCGAGCAGTACTTC CASSQDVIGIEQYF
. TRBJ1-5 . TRBV11-2 TGTGCCAGCAGCTTAGATCGTTGGGTCAGGGTGGAAAGCAATCAGCCCCAGCATTTT CASSLDRWVRVESNQPQHF
many TRBJ2-3 . TRBV29-1 TGCAGCGTTTACATCACGACAGATACGCAGTATTTT CSVYITTDTQYF
. TRBJ2-3 . TRBV20-1 TGCAGTGCTGACTACGGCGGATACACAGATACGCAGTATTTT CSADYGGYTDTQYF
. TRBJ2-3 TRBD1 TRBV24-1 TGTGCCACCAGTGAAACAGGGGGCGGTTCCACAGATACGCAGTATTTT CATSETGGGSTDTQYF
. TRBJ2-2 TRBD1 TRBV6-1 TGTGCCACCACGGACAGGGGGAACACCGGGGAGCTGTTTTTT CATTDRGNTGELFF
. TRBJ2-4 . TRBV5-6 TGTGCCAGCAGCGTGACAGCATCCAAAAACATTCAGTACTTC CASSVTASKNIQYF
many TRBJ1-4 . TRBV6-5 TGTGCCAGCAGTTACCTCATGTCTATCTTCGGGGATGAAAAACTGTTTTTT CASSYLMSIFGDEKLFF
. TRBJ2-2 TRBD2 TRBV20-1 TGCAGTGCTAGAGGGGGGTTAGCGGGAGGCAACACCGGGGAGCTGTTTTTT CSARGGLAGGNTGELFF
. TRBJ1-5 . TRBV12-3/TRBV12-4 TGTGCCAGCAGCCCGACCAAGTTCAGCAATCAGCCCCAGCATTTT CASSPTKFSNQPQHF
. TRBJ1-5 . TRBV6-1 TGTGCCAGCAGCCCACAGGGTGGAGAAGGCAATCAGCCCCAGCATTTT CASSPQGGEGNQPQHF
. TRBJ1-1 . TRBV12-3/TRBV12-4 TGTGCCAGCAGCTCGCTCGCTGAAGCTTTCTTT CASSSLAEAFF
few TRBJ2-1 . TRBV2 TGTGCCAGCATAGAAAATGGGATCTATGAGCAGTTCTTC CASIENGIYEQFF
. TRBJ2-7 . TRBV5-1 TGCGCCAGCAGCTTGGCCGTGGGACACTTAGACTACGAGCAGTACTTC CASSLAVGHLDYEQYF
. TRBJ1-3 . TRBV25-1 TGTGCCAGCACCCCACGGGGAAGGTCCACCATATATTTT CASTPRGRSTIYF
few TRBJ1-6 TRBD1 TRBV20-1 TGCAGTGCTAGACCTTACGGACAGGGGAAAATTAATTCACCCCTCCACTTT CSARPYGQGKINSPLHF
. TRBJ2-5 TRBD2 TRBV7-7 TGTGCCAGCAGCTCAACTAGCGGCACTCAAGAGACCCAGTACTTC CASSSTSGTQETQYF
few TRBJ2-7 TRBD1 TRBV15 TGTGCCACCAGCAGAGAGGGGACAGGGAGTTACGAGCAGTACTTC CATSREGTGSYEQYF
many TRBJ1-2 . TRBV12-3/TRBV12-4 TGTGCCAGCAGTTTACGGGCGTACGGCTACACCTTC CASSLRAYGYTF
. TRBJ2-2 TRBD2 TRBV4-3 TGCGCCAGCAGCAGACTAGCGGGAGGGCTAAACACCGGGGAGCTGTTTTTT CASSRLAGGLNTGELFF
few TRBJ1-1 . TRBV18 TGTGCCAGCTCACTACAGGGATGGGCTGAAGCTTTCTTT CASSLQGWAEAFF
few TRBJ2-7 . TRBV7-6 TGTGCCAGCAGCGCAGGGGGGGGATACGAGCAGTACTTC CASSAGGGYEQYF
few TRBJ2-1 . TRBV15 TGTGCCACCTCTCGCTCAGTATCGAATGAGCAGTTCTTC CATSRSVSNEQFF